This T cell receptor beta chain stems from a study of T cells in Graves' hyperthyroidism and ophthalmopathy. Study-level results: Stable hyperthyroidism was told apart from ophthalmopathy by a model built on 13 V-J features. Most clonotypes expanded in the thyroid (above 0.001) were also present in blood.

Orbital computed tomography, thyroid ultrasound, serum thyroxine and TRAb, and clinical symptoms together informed the diagnoses. From under 12 ml of fresh peripheral blood, PBMCs were isolated. Trimming took 3 bases from V and 4 from J; bases not matched to a gene: 4. The CDR3 has 15 residues. Germline V gives CDR1 DFQATT, CDR2 SNEGSKA (reference sequence). Researchers took RNA transcripts and amplified the TCR beta CDR3 regions from them. TCR CDR3 underwent first-round RT-PCR with the HTBI primer set. TCRdb ran MiXCR on the multiplex PCR reads and lists one entry per CDR3 protein. The sample includes under 350,000 distinct CDR3 sequences, roughly 13% of them seen just once. This clonotype was observed a handful of times. What it binds is unknown.

The chain employs TRBV20-1 and TRBJ2-2; 11 bases match TRBD1. This receptor was identified in a middle-aged woman with Graves' ophthalmopathy. Sequencing was done on a sample of blood. CDR3: CSARDRGRFTGELFF. The CDR3 DNA follows: TGCAGTGCTAGGGACAGGGGGCGTTTCACCGGGGAGCTGTTTTTT.